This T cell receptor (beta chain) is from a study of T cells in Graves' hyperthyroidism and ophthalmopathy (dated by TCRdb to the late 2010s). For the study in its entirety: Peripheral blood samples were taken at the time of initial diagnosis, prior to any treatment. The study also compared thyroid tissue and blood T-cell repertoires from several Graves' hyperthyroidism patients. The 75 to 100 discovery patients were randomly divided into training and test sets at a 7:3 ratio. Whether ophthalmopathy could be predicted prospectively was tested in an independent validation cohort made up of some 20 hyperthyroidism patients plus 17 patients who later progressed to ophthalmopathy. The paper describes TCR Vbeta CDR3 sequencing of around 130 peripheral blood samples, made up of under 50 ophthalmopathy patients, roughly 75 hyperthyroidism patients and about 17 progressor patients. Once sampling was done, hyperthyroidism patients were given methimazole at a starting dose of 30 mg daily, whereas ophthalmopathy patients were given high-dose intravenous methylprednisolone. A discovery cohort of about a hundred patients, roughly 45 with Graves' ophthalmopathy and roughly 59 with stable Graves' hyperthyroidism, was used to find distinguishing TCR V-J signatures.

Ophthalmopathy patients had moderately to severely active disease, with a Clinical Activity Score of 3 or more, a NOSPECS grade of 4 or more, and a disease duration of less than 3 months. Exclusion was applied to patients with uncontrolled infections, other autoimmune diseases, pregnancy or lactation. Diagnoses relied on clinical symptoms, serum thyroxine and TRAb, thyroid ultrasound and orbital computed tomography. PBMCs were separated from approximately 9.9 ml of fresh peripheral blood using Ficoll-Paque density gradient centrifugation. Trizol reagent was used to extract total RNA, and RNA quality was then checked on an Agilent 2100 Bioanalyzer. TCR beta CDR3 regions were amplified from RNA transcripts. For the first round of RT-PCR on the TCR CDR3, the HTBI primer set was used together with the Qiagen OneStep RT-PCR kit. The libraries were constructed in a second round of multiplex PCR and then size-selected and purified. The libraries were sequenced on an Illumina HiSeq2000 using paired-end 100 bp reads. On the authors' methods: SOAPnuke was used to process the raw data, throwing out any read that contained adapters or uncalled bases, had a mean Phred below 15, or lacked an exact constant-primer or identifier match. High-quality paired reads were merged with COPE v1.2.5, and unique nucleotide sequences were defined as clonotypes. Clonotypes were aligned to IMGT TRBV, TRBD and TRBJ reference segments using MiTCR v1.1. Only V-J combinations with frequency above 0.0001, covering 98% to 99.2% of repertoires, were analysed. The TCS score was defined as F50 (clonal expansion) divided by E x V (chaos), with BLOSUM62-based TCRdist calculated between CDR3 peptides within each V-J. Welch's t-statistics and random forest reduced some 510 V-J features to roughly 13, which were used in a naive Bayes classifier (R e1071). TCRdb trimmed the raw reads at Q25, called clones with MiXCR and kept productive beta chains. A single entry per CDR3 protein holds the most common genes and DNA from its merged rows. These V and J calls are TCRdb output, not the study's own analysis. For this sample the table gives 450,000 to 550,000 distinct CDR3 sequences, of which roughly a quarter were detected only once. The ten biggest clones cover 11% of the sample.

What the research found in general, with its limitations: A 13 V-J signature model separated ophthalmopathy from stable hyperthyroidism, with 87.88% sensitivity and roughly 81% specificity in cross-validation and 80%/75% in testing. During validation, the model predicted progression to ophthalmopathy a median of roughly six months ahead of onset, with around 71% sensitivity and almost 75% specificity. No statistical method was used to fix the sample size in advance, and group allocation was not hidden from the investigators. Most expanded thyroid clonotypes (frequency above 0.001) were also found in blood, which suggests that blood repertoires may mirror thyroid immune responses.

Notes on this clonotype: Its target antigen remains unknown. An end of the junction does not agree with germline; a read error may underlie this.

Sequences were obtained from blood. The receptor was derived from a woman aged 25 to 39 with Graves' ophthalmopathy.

The CDR3 has the sequence CASSLFPVNTEAFF. The DNA sequence is given as TGTGCCAGCAGTTTATTTCCGGTGAACACTGAGGCTTTCTTT. The chain uses TRBV12-3 or TRBV12-4 and TRBJ1-1, with the D gene not clear enough to name. Counted from cysteine to phenylalanine, this CDR3 has 14 amino acids. Only the CDR3 DNA stays, 42 bases, in frame from base 1.